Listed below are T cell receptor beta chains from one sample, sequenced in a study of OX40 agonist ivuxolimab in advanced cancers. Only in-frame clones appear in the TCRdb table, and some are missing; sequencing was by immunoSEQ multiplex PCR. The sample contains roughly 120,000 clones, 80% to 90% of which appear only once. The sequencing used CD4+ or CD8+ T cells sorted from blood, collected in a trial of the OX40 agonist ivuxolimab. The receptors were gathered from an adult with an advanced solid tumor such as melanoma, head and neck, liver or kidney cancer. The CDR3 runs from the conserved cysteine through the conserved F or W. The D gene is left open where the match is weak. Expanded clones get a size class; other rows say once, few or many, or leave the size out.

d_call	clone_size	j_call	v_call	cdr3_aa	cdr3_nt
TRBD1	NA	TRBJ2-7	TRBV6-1	CASIRTGLDEQYF	TGTGCCAGCATTCGGACAGGGCTCGACGAGCAGTACTTC
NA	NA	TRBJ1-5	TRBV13	CASSRADQPQHF	TGTGCCAGCAGCCGGGCGGATCAGCCCCAGCATTTT
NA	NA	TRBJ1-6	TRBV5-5	CASSLQPADNSPLHF	TGTGCCAGCAGCTTACAACCGGCTGATAATTCACCCCTCCACTTT
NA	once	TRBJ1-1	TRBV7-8	CASSGDRTTRRNTEAFF	TGTGCCAGCAGCGGAGACCGAACCACACGCCGGAACACTGAAGCTTTCTTT
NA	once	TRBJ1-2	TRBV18	CASSLPTTGGYGYTF	TGTGCCAGCTCACTACCCACGACAGGCGGCTATGGCTACACCTTC
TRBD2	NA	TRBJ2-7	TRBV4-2	CASSLEGSGGYEQYF	TGTGCCAGCAGCCTCGAAGGTAGCGGGGGATACGAGCAGTACTTC
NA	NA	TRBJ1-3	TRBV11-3	CASSSDGLSGNTIYF	TGTGCCAGCAGTTCCGACGGTCTCTCTGGAAACACCATATATTTT
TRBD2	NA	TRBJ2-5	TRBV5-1	CASSSQLAGEETQYF	TGCGCCAGCAGCTCCCAATTAGCGGGGGAAGAGACCCAGTACTTC
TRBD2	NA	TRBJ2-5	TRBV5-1	CASSLDGGATPQETQYF	TGCGCCAGCAGCTTGGACGGGGGGGCCACGCCTCAAGAGACCCAGTACTTC
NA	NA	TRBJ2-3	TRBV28	CASSSGPWGQYF	TGTGCCAGCAGTTCTGGCCCTTGGGGGCAGTATTTT
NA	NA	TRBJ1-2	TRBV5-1	CASSLQAGMPNYGYTF	TGCGCCAGCAGCCTCCAGGCAGGAATGCCTAACTATGGCTACACCTTC
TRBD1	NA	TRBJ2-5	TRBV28	CASSLSTGWKTQYF	TGTGCCAGCAGCCTTTCGACAGGGTGGAAGACCCAGTACTTC
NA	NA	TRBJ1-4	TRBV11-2	CASSSRGRGEKLFF	TGTGCCAGCAGCTCGAGGGGGAGGGGTGAAAAACTGTTTTTT
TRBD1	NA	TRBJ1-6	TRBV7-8	CASSLGTGPAHTLHF	TGTGCCAGCAGCTTAGGGACAGGACCAGCTCACACGCTCCACTTT
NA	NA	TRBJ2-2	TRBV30	CAWSLGRYTGELFF	TGTGCCTGGAGTCTAGGCAGGTACACCGGGGAGCTGTTTTTT
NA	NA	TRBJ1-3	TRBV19	CASSRRPNSGNTIYF	TGTGCCAGTAGTAGAAGACCCAACTCTGGAAACACCATATATTTT
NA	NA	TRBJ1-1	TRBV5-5	CASSLSGGRVRAFF	TGTGCCAGCAGCTTGAGTGGGGGACGGGTAAGGGCTTTCTTT
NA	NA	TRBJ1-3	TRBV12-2	CASRLGGGSGGNTIYF	TGTGCAAGTCGCTTAGGCGGGGGGTCAGGTGGAAACACCATATATTTT
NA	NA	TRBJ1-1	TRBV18	CASSEGVNTEAFF	TGTGCCAGCTCAGAGGGGGTGAACACTGAAGCTTTCTTT
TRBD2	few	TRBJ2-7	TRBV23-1	CASSLGSGGAVNEQYF	TGCGCCAGCAGTCTCGGTAGCGGGGGGGCCGTCAACGAGCAGTACTTC
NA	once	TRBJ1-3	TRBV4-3	CASSQDTPWGSGNTIYF	TGCGCCAGCAGCCAAGATACCCCTTGGGGTTCTGGAAACACCATATATTTT
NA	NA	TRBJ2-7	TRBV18	CASSPDSSYEQYF	TGTGCCAGCTCACCGGACAGCTCCTACGAGCAGTACTTC
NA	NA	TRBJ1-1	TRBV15	CATSSERVTEAFF	TGTGCCACCAGCAGTGAACGGGTCACTGAAGCTTTCTTT
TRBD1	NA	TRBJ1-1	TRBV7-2	CASSLTQGAVAFF	TGTGCCAGCAGCTTAACTCAGGGGGCGGTAGCTTTCTTT
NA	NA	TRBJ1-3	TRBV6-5	CATPSHTIYF	TGTGCCACCCCAAGCCACACCATATATTTT
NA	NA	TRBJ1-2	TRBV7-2	CASSLDLNGYTF	TGTGCCAGCAGCTTAGATCTCAACGGCTACACCTTC
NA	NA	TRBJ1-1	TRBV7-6	CASSSTMNTEAFF	TGTGCCAGCAGCTCGACGATGAACACTGAAGCTTTCTTT
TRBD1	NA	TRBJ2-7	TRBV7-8	CASSGRTGNYEQYF	TGTGCCAGCAGCGGCCGGACAGGGAACTACGAGCAGTACTTC
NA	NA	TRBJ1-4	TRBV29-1	CSVSSTHEKLFF	TGCAGCGTTTCCTCGACGCATGAAAAACTGTTTTTT
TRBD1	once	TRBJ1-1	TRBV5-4	CASSLDQNRGTEAFF	TGTGCCAGCAGCTTGGATCAAAACAGGGGCACTGAAGCTTTCTTT
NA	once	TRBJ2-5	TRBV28	CASSLQHKRGTQYF	TGTGCCAGCAGTTTACAGCACAAGAGGGGGACCCAGTACTTC
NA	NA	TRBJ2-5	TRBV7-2	CASSLGEETQYF	TGTGCCAGCAGCTTAGGGGAGGAGACCCAGTACTTC
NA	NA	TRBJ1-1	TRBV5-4	CASSQGGNGGSVTEAFF	TGTGCCAGCAGCCAGGGAGGAAACGGGGGGAGTGTTACTGAAGCTTTCTTT
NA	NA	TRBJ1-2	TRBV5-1	CASSWQGTDYGYTF	TGCGCCAGCAGCTGGCAGGGGACGGACTATGGCTACACCTTC
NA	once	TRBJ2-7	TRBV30	CAWSVRLGYEQYF	TGTGCCTGGAGTGTACGTCTGGGCTACGAGCAGTACTTC
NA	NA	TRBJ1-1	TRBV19	CASSIQGGTEAFF	TGTGCCAGTAGTATCCAGGGCGGTACTGAAGCTTTCTTT
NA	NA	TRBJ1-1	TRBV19	CASSSPTVMNTEAFF	TGTGCCAGTAGTTCCCCGACGGTCATGAACACTGAAGCTTTCTTT
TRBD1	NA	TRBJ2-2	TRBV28	CAATGMGGELFF	TGTGCCGCGACAGGGATGGGCGGGGAGCTGTTTTTT
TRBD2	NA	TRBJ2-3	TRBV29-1	CSVSPTSGGTDTQYF	TGCAGCGTTTCCCCGACTAGCGGGGGCACAGATACGCAGTATTTT
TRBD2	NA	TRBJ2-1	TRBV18	CASSPPVGLAGGRSYEQFF	TGTGCCAGCTCACCACCGGTGGGACTAGCGGGGGGGCGTTCATATGAGCAGTTCTTC
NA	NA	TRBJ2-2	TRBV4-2	CASSLHGGNTGELFF	TGTGCCAGCAGCCTACACGGGGGAAACACCGGGGAGCTGTTTTTT
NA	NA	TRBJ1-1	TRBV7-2	CASSSWLGGTNTEAFF	TGTGCCAGCAGCTCTTGGCTAGGGGGAACAAACACTGAAGCTTTCTTT
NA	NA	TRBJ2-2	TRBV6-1	CASSVGGELFF	TGTGCCAGCAGTGTTGGGGGGGAGCTGTTTTTT
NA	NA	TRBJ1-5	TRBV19	CASSIVQGRANQPQHF	TGTGCCAGTAGTATAGTTCAGGGGCGGGCCAATCAGCCCCAGCATTTT
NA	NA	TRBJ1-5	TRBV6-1	CASEGGGAWQPQHF	TGTGCCAGCGAGGGAGGGGGTGCGTGGCAGCCCCAGCATTTT
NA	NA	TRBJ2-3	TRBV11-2	CASSLEARVALLTDTQYF	TGTGCCAGCAGCTTAGAAGCGCGGGTGGCCCTCCTCACAGATACGCAGTATTTT
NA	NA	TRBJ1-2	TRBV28	CASSFAGYGYTF	TGTGCCAGCAGTTTTGCGGGGTATGGCTACACCTTC
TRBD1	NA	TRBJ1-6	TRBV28	CASSTPATGVHSPLHF	TGTGCCAGCAGCACCCCGGCGACAGGGGTCCATTCACCCCTCCACTTT
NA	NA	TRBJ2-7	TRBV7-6	CASSYTRSGEQYF	TGTGCCAGCAGCTATACTAGATCTGGCGAGCAGTACTTC
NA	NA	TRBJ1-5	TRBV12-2	CASRIPRGQPQHF	TGTGCAAGTCGCATTCCAAGGGGTCAGCCCCAGCATTTT
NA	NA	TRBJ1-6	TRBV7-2	CASSLDGLSPLHF	TGTGCCAGCAGCTTAGACGGGCTTTCACCCCTCCACTTT
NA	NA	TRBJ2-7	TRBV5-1	CASSLALGGQGNEQYF	TGCGCCAGCAGCTTGGCCTTAGGCGGGCAGGGCAACGAGCAGTACTTC
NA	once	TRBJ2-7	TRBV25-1	CASGRQGSYEQYF	TGTGCCAGCGGAAGGCAGGGTTCCTACGAGCAGTACTTC
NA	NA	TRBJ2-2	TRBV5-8	CASSLGVNTGELFF	TGTGCCAGCAGCCTCGGGGTCAACACCGGGGAGCTGTTTTTT